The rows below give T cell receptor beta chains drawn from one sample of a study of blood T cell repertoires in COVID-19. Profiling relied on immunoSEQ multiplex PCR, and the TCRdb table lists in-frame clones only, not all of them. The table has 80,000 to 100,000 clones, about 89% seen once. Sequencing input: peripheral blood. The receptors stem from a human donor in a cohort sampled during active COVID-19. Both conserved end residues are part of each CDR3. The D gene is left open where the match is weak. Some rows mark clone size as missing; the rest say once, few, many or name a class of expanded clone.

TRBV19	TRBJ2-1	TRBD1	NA	TGTGCCAGTAGTATATACGGGACAGGGGGGAATGAGCAGTTCTTC	CASSIYGTGGNEQFF
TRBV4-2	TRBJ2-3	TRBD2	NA	TGTGCCAGCAGCCAAGAATGGTCTAGCGGGAGATTCACAGATACGCAGTATTTT	CASSQEWSSGRFTDTQYF
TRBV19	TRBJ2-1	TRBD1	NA	TGTGCCAGTAGTATAGGGGCAGGGGGATACAATGAGCAGTTCTTC	CASSIGAGGYNEQFF
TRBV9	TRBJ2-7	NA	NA	TGTGCCAGCAGCGTAGACGGGGGCGAGCAGTACTTC	CASSVDGGEQYF
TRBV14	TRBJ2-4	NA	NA	TGTGCCAGCAGCCTTGACAGAGCCAAAAACATTCAGTACTTC	CASSLDRAKNIQYF
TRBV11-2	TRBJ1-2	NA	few	TGTGCCAGCAGGGATTGGGGCTCCCGTCTCTATGGCTACACCTTC	CASRDWGSRLYGYTF
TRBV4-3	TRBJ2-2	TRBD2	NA	TGCGCCAGCAGCCCCCAGCGGGAGTACACCGGGGAGCTGTTTTTT	CASSPQREYTGELFF
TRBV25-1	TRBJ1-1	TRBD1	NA	TGTGCCAGCAGTGATACAGGGGGAGGCACTGAAGCTTTCTTT	CASSDTGGGTEAFF
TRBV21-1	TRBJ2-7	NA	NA	TGTGCCAGCAGGGGGAGGACAGGCTTACCCTACGAGCAGTACTTC	CASRGRTGLPYEQYF
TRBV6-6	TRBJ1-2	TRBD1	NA	TGTGCCAGCAGGGGCGGACAGGGAGTCTATGGCTACACCTTC	CASRGGQGVYGYTF
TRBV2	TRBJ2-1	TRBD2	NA	TGTGCCAGCAAGGTTAATAGCGGGAGGGCCACTAACAATGAGCAGTTCTTC	CASKVNSGRATNNEQFF
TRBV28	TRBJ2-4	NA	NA	TGTGCCAGCGGGCAAAACATTCAGTACTTC	CASGQNIQYF
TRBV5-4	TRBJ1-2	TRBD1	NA	TGTGCCAGCAGCGGGCGGGACAGAATCTATGGCTACACCTTC	CASSGRDRIYGYTF
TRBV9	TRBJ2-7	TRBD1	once	TGTGCCAGCAGCGTAAGAGCCGGGACAGGGGACGGCGAGCAGTACTTC	CASSVRAGTGDGEQYF
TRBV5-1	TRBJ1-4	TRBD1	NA	TGCGCCAGCAGCCCCAACCAGGGGGCGAGTGAAAAACTGTTTTTT	CASSPNQGASEKLFF
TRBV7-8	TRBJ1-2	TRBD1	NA	TGTGCCAGCAGCTTTCTTTCTCAGGGGGCCGGGGGCTACACCTTC	CASSFLSQGAGGYTF
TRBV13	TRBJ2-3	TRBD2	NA	TGTGCCAGCAGCTTTAGTAGCGGGAGTCCCGCAGATACGCAGTATTTT	CASSFSSGSPADTQYF
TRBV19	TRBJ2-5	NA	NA	TGTGCCAGTAGTATAGGGGCAGGTAGGGGAGAGACCCAGTACTTC	CASSIGAGRGETQYF
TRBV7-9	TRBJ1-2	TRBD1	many	TGTGCCAGCAGCTTCCAGGGGGTAGCTAACTATGGCTACACCTTC	CASSFQGVANYGYTF
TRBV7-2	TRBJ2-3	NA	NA	TGTGCCAGCAGCCAAGGCGGGGCCCTTCCAGATACGCAGTATTTT	CASSQGGALPDTQYF
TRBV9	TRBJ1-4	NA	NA	TGTGCCAGCAGCGTATACCCGACGGGGGATGAAAAACTGTTTTTT	CASSVYPTGDEKLFF
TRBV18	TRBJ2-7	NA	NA	TGTGCCAGTGGGTTTGGTCAGGAGGGGCGCGAGCAGTACTTC	CASGFGQEGREQYF
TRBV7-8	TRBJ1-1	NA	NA	TGTGCCAGCAGCTTAGTCGGGGGGCGGACTGAAGCTTTCTTT	CASSLVGGRTEAFF
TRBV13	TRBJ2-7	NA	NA	TGTGCCAGCACCCAAAGGGGTGCAGGCTCCTACGAGCAGTACTTC	CASTQRGAGSYEQYF
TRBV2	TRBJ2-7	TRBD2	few	TGTGCCAGCAGGGGCGTGACTAGCGGGTCCCCCTACGAGCAGTACTTC	CASRGVTSGSPYEQYF
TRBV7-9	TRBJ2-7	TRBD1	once	TGTGCCAGCAAACGGGGGGAAATCCGGGACAGGGGCTACGAGCAGTACTTC	CASKRGEIRDRGYEQYF
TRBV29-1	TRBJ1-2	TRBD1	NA	TGCAGCGTTGAAGATCCACAGGGGGCGCGAGGCTACACCTTC	CSVEDPQGARGYTF
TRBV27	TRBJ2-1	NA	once	TGTGCCAGCAGTTTGGCTAGCGCGCACTACAATGAGCAGTTCTTC	CASSLASAHYNEQFF
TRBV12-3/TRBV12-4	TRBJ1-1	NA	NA	TGTGCCAGCAGTTTTACAGACAGGGAAGCTTTCTTT	CASSFTDREAFF
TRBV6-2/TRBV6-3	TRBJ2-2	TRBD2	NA	TGTGCCAGCAGTCGGGGACTAGCGGGAGGTAACACCGGGGAGCTGTTTTTT	CASSRGLAGGNTGELFF
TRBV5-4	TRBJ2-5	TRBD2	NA	TGTGCCAGCAGCCCCCCGGGGGGAAAGGAGACCCAGTACTTC	CASSPPGGKETQYF
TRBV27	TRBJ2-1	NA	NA	TGTGCCAGCAGTTTCACGGGGGCCTACAATGAGCAGTTCTTC	CASSFTGAYNEQFF
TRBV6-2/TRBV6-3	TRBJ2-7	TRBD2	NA	TGTGCCAGCAGTTACGGGGGGAGGGGAGCCCAGGTGGAGCAGTACTTC	CASSYGGRGAQVEQYF
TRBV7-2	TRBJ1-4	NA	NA	TGTGCCAGCAGCTCGACCGTGGGGCAGGGTAGCGAAAAACTGTTTTTT	CASSSTVGQGSEKLFF
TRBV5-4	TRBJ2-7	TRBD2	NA	TGTGCCAGCAGCTTGGCCTTGGGACTAGCGGGAGACGAGCAGTACTTC	CASSLALGLAGDEQYF
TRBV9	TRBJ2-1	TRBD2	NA	TGTGCCAGCAGCGTACGGTTAGCGGGGGGGGTAGGTGAGCAGTTCTTC	CASSVRLAGGVGEQFF
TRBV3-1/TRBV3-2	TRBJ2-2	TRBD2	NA	TGTGCCAGCAGCCAAGAACTAGCGGGATATACCGGGGAGCTGTTTTTT	CASSQELAGYTGELFF
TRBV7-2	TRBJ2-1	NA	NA	TGTGCCAGCAGCTTAGTGATTGGCGGGTCTATACAGTTCTTC	CASSLVIGGSIQFF
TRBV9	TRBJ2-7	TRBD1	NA	TGTGCCAGCAGCGTAGGGGGACAGGGACCCTACGAGCAGTACTTC	CASSVGGQGPYEQYF
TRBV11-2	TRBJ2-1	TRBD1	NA	TGTGCCAGCAGCGACCGGGACAGGGTTGGTGAGCAGTTCTTC	CASSDRDRVGEQFF
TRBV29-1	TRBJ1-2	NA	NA	TGCAGCGTTAACAACCCCGGGGGGGGCTACACCTTC	CSVNNPGGGYTF
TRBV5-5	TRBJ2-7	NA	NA	TGTGCCAGCAGCCCCGGGGGAAGGAAAGAGCAGTACTTC	CASSPGGRKEQYF
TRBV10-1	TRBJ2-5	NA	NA	TGCGCCAGCAGCCCACTGAAACAAGAGACCCAGTACTTC	CASSPLKQETQYF
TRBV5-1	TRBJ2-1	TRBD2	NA	TGCGCCAGCAGCCGACTAGCGGGAGACAATGAGCAGTTCTTC	CASSRLAGDNEQFF
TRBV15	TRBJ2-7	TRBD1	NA	TGTGCCACCAGCTGGGGACAGTTCTACGAGCAGTACTTC	CATSWGQFYEQYF